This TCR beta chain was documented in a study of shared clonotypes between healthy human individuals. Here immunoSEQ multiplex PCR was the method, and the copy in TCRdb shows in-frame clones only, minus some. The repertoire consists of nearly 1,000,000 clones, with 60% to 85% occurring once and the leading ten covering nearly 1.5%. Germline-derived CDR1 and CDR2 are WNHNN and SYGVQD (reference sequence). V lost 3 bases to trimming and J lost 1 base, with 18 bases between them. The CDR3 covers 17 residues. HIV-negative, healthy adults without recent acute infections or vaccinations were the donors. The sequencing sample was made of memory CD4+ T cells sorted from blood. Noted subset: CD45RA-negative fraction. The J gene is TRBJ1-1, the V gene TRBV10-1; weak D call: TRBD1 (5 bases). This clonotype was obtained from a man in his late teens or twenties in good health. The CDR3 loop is CASSDATGTTANTEAFF. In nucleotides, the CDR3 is TGCGCCAGCAGTGATGCTACGGGGACCACAGCGAACACTGAAGCTTTCTTT.